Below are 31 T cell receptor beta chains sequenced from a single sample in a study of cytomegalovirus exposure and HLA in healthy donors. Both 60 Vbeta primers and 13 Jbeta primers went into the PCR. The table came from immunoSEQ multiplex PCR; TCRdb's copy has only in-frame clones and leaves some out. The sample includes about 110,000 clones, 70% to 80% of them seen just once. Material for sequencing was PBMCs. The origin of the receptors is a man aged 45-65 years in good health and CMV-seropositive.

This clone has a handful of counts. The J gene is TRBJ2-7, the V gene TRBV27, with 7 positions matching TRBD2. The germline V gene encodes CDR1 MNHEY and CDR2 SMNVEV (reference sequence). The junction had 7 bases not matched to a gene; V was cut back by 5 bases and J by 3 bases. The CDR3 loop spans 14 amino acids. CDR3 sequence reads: CASSRREDGYEQYF. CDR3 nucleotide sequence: TGTGCCAGCAGTCGTCGGGAGGATGGCTACGAGCAGTACTTC.

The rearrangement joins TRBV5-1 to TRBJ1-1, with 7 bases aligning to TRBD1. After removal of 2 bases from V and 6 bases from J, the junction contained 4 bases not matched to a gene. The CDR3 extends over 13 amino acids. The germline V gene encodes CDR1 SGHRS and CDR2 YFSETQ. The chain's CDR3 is CASSFNRGPEAFF. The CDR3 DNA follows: TGCGCCAGCAGCTTTAACAGGGGTCCTGAAGCTTTCTTT.

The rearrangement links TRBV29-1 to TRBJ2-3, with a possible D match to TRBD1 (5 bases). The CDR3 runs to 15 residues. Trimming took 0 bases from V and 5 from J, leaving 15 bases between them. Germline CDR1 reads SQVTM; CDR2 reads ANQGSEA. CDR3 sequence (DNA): TGCAGCGTTGAAGATCCCCCAGGGTTGATAGATACGCAGTATTTT. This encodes CSVEDPPGLIDTQYF.

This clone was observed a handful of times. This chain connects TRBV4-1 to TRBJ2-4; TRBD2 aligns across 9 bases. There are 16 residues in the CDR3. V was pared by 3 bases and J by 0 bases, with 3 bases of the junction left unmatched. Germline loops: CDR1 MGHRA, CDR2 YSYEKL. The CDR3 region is CASSQRGGPAKNIQYF. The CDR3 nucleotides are TGCGCCAGCAGCCAGCGGGGGGGTCCAGCCAAAAACATTCAGTACTTC.

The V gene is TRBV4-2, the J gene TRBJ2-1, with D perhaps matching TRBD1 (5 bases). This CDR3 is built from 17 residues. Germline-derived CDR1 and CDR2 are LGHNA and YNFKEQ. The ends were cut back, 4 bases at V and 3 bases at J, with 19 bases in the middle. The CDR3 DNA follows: TGTGCCAGCAGCCGGCAGAAGGGGCTCCAGGTCTACAATGAGCAGTTCTTC. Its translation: CASSRQKGLQVYNEQFF.

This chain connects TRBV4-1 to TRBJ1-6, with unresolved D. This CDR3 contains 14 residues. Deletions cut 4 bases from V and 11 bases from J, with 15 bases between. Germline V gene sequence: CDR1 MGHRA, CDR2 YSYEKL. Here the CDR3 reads CASSLDRRVTPLHF. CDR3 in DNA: TGCGCCAGCAGCCTGGACCGGAGGGTAACACCCCTCCACTTT.

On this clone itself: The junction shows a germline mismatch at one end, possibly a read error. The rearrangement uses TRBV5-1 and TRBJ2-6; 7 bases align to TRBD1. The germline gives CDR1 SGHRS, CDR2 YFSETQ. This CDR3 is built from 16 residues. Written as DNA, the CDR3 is TGCGCCAGCAGCTCGACAGGGAACTCTGGGGCCAACGGCCTGACTTTC. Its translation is CASSSTGNSGANGLTF.

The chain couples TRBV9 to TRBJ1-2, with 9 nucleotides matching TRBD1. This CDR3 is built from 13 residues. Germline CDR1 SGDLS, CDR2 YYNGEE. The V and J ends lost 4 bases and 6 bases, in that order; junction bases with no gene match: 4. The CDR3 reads CASSFGTGNGYTF. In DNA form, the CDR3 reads TGTGCCAGCAGCTTCGGGACAGGGAATGGCTACACCTTC.

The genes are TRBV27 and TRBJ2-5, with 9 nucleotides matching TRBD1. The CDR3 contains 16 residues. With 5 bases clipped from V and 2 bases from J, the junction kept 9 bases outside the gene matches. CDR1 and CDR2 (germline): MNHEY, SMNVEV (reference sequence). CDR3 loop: CASSPRGTGTQETQYF. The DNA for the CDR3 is TGTGCCAGCAGTCCTCGGGGGACAGGGACTCAAGAGACCCAGTACTTC.

Here the CDR3 reads CATPGGEKTPSTQYF. DNA for the CDR3: TGCGCCACCCCAGGAGGGGAGAAAACGCCCTCGACCCAGTACTTC. V gene TRBV5-1 combines with J gene TRBJ2-5; possible D gene TRBD2, 6 bases. The CDR3 contains 15 residues. The ends were cut back, 9 bases at V and 7 bases at J, with 25 bases in the middle. The germline V gene has CDR1 SGHRS and CDR2 YFSETQ.

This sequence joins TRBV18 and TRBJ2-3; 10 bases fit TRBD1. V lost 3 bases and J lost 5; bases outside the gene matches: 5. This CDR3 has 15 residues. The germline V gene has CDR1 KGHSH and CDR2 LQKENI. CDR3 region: CASSPPGQGLDTQYF. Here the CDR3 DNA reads TGTGCCAGCTCACCTCCGGGACAGGGGTTAGATACGCAGTATTTT. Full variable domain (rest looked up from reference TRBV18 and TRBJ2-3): NAGVMQNPRHLVRRRGQEARLRCSPMKGHSHVYWYRQLPEEGLKFMVYLQKENIIDESGMPKERFSAEFPKEGPSILRIQQVVRGDSAAYFCASSPPGQGLDTQYFGPGTRLTVL.

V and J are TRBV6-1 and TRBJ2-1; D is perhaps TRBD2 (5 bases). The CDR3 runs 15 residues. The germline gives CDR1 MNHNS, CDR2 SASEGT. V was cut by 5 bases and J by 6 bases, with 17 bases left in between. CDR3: CASSLWELALNEQFF. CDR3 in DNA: TGTGCCAGCAGTCTCTGGGAGCTAGCCCTCAATGAGCAGTTCTTC.

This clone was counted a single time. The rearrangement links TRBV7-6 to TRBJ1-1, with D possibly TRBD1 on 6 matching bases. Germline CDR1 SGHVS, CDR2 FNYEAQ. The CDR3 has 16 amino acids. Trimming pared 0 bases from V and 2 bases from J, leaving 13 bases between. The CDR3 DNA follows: TGTGCCAGCAGCTTAGCCCGAGGGGGGGCAAACACTGAAGCTTTCTTT. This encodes CASSLARGGANTEAFF.

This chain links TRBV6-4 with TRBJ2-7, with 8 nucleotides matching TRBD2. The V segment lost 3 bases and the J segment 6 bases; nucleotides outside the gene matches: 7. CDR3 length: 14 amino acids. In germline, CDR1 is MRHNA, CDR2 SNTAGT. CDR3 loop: CASSERSGGGEQYF. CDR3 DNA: TGTGCCAGCAGTGAAAGGAGCGGGGGAGGCGAGCAGTACTTC.

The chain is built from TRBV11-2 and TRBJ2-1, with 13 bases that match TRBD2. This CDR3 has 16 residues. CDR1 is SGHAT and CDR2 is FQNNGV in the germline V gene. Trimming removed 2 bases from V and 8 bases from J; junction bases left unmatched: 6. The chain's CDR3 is CASSLTLAGGLYEQFF. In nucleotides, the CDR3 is TGTGCCAGCAGCTTAACACTAGCGGGGGGGCTTTATGAGCAGTTCTTC.

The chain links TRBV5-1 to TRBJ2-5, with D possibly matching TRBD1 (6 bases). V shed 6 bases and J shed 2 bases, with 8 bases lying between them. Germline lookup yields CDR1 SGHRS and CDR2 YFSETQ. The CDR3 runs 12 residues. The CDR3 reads CASTTGQETQYF. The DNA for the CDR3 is TGCGCCAGCACAACAGGGCAAGAGACCCAGTACTTC.

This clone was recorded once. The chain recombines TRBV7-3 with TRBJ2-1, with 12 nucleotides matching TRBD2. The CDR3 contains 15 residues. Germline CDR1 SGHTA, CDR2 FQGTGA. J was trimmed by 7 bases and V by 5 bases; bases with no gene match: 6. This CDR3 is CASSPGLAGRNEQFF. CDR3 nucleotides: TGTGCCAGCAGCCCCGGACTAGCGGGGCGGAATGAGCAGTTCTTC.

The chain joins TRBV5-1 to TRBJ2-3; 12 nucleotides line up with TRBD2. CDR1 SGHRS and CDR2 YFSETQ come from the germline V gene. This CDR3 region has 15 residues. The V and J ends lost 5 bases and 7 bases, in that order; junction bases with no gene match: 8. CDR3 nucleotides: TGCGCCAGCAGACCTTCGACTAGCGGGGGAAATACGCAGTATTTT. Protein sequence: CASRPSTSGGNTQYF. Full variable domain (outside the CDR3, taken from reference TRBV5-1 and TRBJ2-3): KAGVTQTPRYLIKTRGQQVTLSCSPISGHRSVSWYQQTPGQGLQFLFEYFSETQRNKGNFPGRFSGRQFSNSRSEMNVSTLELGDSALYLCASRPSTSGGNTQYFGPGTRLTVL.

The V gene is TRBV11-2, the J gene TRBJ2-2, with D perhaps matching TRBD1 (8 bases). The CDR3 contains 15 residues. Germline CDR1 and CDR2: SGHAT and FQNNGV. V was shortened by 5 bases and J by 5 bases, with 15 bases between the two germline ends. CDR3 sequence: CASSPYRGGTGELFF. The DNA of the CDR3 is TGTGCCAGCAGCCCTTACAGGGGGGGGACCGGGGAGCTGTTTTTT.

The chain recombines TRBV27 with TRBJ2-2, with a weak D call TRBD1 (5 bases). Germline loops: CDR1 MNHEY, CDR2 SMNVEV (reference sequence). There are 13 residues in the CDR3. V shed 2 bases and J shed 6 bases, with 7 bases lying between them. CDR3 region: CASSLGAPGELFF. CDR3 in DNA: TGTGCCAGCAGTTTAGGGGCGCCCGGGGAGCTGTTTTTT.

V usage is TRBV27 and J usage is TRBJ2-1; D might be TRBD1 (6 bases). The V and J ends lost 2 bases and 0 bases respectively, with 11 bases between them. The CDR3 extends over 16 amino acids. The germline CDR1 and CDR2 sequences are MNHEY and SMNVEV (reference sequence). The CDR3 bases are TGTGCCAGCAGTTTAAACGCAGGGGTCTCCTACAATGAGCAGTTCTTC. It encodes CASSLNAGVSYNEQFF.

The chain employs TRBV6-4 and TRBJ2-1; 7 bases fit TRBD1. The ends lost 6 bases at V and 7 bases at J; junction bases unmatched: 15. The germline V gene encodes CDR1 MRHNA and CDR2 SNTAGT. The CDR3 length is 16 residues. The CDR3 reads CASSSERTGFLNEQFF. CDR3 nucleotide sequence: TGTGCCAGCAGCTCCGAGAGGACAGGTTTCTTGAATGAGCAGTTCTTC.

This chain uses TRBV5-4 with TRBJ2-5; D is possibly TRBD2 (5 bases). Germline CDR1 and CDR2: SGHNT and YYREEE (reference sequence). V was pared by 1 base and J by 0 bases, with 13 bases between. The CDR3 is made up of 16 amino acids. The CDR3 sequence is CASSLFRLGDQETQYF. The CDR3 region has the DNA TGTGCCAGCAGCTTGTTTAGACTGGGAGACCAAGAGACCCAGTACTTC.

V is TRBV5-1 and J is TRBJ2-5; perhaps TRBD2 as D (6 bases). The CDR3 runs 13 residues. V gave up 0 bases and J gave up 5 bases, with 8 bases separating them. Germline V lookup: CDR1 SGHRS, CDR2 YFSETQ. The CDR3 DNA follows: TGCGCCAGCAGCTTGGTTGGGGGGGAGACCCAGTACTTC. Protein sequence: CASSLVGGETQYF. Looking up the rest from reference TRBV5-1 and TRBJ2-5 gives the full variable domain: KAGVTQTPRYLIKTRGQQVTLSCSPISGHRSVSWYQQTPGQGLQFLFEYFSETQRNKGNFPGRFSGRQFSNSRSEMNVSTLELGDSALYLCASSLVGGETQYFGPGTRLLVL.

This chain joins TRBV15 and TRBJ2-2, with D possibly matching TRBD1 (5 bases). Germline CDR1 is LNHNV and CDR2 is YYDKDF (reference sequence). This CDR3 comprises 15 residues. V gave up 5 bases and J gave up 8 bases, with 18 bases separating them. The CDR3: CATSFQLQGRGELFF. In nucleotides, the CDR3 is TGTGCCACCAGCTTCCAACTTCAGGGTAGGGGGGAGCTGTTTTTT.

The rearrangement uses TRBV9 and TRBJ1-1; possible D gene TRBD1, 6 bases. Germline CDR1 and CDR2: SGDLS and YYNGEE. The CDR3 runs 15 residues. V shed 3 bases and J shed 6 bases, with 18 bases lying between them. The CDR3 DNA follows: TGTGCCAGCAGCGCCATACGAACAGGGTCTCCTGAAGCTTTCTTT. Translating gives CASSAIRTGSPEAFF.

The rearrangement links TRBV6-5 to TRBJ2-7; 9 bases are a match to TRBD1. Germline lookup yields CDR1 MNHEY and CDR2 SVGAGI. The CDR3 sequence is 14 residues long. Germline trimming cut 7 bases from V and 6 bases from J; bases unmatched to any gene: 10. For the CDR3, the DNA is TGTGCCAGCACTAGGACACAGGGGGCCGGCGAGCAGTACTTC. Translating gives CASTRTQGAGEQYF.

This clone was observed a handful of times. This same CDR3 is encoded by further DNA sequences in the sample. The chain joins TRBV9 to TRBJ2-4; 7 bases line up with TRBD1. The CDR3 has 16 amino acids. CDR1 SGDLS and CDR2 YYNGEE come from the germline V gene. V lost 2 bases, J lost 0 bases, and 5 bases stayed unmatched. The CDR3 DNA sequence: TGTGCCAGCAGCGTCGACAGGGACCTAGCCAAAAACATTCAGTACTTC. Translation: CASSVDRDLAKNIQYF.

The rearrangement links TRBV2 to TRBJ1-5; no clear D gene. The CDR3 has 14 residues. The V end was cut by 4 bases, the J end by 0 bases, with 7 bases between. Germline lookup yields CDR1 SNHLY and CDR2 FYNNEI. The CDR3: CASSGSYSNQPQHF. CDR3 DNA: TGTGCCAGCAGTGGAAGCTATAGCAATCAGCCCCAGCATTTT.

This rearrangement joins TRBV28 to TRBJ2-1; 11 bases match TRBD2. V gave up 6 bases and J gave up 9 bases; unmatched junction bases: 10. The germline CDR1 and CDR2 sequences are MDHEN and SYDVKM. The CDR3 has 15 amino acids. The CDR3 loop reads CASSFSGGEIVEQFF. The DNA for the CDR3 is TGTGCCAGCAGCTTTAGCGGGGGGGAGATTGTTGAGCAGTTCTTC. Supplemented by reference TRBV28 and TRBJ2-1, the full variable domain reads DVKVTQSSRYLVKRTGEKVFLECVQDMDHENMFWYRQDPGLGLRLIYFSYDVKMKEKGDIPEGYSVSREKKERFSLILESASTNQTSMYLCASSFSGGEIVEQFFGPGTRLTVL.

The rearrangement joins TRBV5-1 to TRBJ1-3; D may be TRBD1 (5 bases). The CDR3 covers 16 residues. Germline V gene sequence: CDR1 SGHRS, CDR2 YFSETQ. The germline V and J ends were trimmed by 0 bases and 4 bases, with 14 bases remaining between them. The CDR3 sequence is CASSLDGGRSGNTIYF. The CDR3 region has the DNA TGCGCCAGCAGCTTGGACGGGGGAAGGTCAGGAAACACCATATATTTT.